This record looks at one TCR beta chain sequence and its context. Its specificity is not known. The CDR3 goes on 3 residues after the read ends, and that part is filled in from the germline J gene. The sample belongs to a study of T cells in women clearing cervical HPV infection. Notes on the study in general: Each sample's T-cell count was unknown, possibly confounding richness.

Per germline, CDR1 SGHNT and CDR2 YENEEA. V lost 5 bases and J lost 0, with 11 bases in between. CDR3 length: 15 residues. Here immunoSEQ multiplex PCR was the method, and the copy in TCRdb shows in-frame clones only, minus some. The sample table includes about 39,000 clones. The chain employs TRBV11-3 and TRBJ1-3; D is perhaps TRBD1 (6 bases). The sequenced sample was blood buffy coat. The sequence was collected from a woman aged 18 to 75 with a cervical HPV16 infection that either progressed to CIN3+ or cleared (not recorded which). CDR3 bases read: TGTGCCAGCAGCGTCAGGGGCCGCTCTGGAAACACC. Its translation: CASSVRGRSGNT. The full CDR3 protein is CASSVRGRSGNTIYF.